This TCR beta chain came from a study of low-dose radiotherapy and immunotherapy resistance in tumors. Both TCRalpha and TCRbeta chains were reverse transcribed with V-gene-specific primers. The authors ran 20 PCR cycles to amplify TCRs with a constant-region primer and V-primer adapter. TCRdb re-called the reads through MiXCR, storing one row per CDR3 protein. The table shows 100,000 or so distinct CDR3 sequences, with less than 25% occurring only once. Time point: after trial treatment. The treatment is: LDRT plus nivolumab, ipilimumab, low-dose cyclophosphamide and aspirin (RACIN trial). This specimen was PBMCs, taken after low-dose radiotherapy plus immunotherapy. This TCR derives from a male donor with prostate cancer.

In nucleotides, the CDR3 is TGTGCCAGCAGCTTGCTGAGTGGCGGGGGGGCCAGGCAGTTCTTC. Its protein is CASSLLSGGGARQFF. The J gene is TRBJ2-1, the V gene TRBV5-4; 9 nucleotides align to TRBD2. Trimming took 1 base from V and 12 from J; bases not matched to a gene: 11. Germline lookup yields CDR1 SGHNT and CDR2 YYREEE (reference sequence). The CDR3 has 15 residues.